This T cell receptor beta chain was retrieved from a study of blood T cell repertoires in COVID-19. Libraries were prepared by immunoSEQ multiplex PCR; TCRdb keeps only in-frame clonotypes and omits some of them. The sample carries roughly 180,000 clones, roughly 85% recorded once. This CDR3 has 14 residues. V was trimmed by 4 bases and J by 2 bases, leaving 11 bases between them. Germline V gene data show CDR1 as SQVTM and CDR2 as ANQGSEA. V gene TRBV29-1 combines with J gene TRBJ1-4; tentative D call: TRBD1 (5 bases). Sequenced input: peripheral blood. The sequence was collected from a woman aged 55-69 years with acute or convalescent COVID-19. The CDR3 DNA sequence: TGCAGCGTTGTTCAGGGCTCCACTAATGAAAAACTGTTTTTT. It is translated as CSVVQGSTNEKLFF.